One sample yielded the 2 T cell receptor beta chains listed below, sequenced in a study of CD8+ T cells in alopecia areata. The treatment is: oral pan-JAK inhibitor, 5-10 mg twice daily. cDNA prepared by RNA extraction and subsequent reverse transcription served as the template for sequencing. The repertoire was sequenced with immunoSEQ multiplex PCR; TCRdb's copy has only in-frame clones and lacks some. The table lists about 210,000 clones, 50% to 70% of them singletons. This sample comprised CD4+ T cells sorted from blood, obtained at week 4, from a patient treated with tofacitinib. The receptor source for this set is a human donor with alopecia areata.

The V and J genes are TRBV19 and TRBJ2-5, with D unclear. This CDR3 comprises 13 residues. V was shortened by 6 bases and J by 3 bases, with 11 bases between the two germline ends. Germline lookup yields CDR1 LNHDA and CDR2 SQIVND (reference sequence). As DNA, the CDR3 is TGTGCCAGTAGCGCAGGACGGAAAGAGACCCAGTACTTC. It encodes CASSAGRKETQYF. The complete variable domain, with remaining parts taken from reference TRBV19 and TRBJ2-5, reads DGGITQSPKYLFRKEGQNVTLSCEQNLNHDAMYWYRQDPGQGLRLIYYSQIVNDFQKGDIAEGYSVSREKKESFPLTVTSAQKNPTAFYLCASSAGRKETQYFGPGTRLLVL.

In its sample, this clone was seen once. J is TRBJ1-1 and V is TRBV4-3, with no clear D. The CDR3 is 16 residues long. Trimming took 0 bases from V and 4 from J, leaving 15 bases between them. CDR1 and CDR2 from the germline V gene are LGHNA and YSLEER. CDR3 region: CASSQEPARRLTEAFF. CDR3 nucleotide sequence: TGCGCCAGCAGCCAAGAGCCCGCCAGAAGGCTCACTGAAGCTTTCTTT.